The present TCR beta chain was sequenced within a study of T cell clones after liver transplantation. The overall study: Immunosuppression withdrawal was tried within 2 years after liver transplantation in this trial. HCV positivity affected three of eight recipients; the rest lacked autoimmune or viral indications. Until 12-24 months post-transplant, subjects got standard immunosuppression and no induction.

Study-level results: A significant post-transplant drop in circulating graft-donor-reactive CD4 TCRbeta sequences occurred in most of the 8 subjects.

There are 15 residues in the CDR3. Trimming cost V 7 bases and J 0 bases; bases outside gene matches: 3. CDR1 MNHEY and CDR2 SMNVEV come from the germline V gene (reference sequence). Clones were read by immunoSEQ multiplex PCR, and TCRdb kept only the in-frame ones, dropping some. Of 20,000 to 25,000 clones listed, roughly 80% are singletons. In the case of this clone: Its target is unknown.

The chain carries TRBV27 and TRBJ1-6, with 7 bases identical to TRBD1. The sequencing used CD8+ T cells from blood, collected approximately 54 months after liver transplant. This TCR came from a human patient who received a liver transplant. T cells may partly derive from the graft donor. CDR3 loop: CASNRDSSYNSPLHF. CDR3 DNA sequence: TGTGCCAGCAACCGGGACAGCTCCTATAATTCACCCCTCCACTTT.